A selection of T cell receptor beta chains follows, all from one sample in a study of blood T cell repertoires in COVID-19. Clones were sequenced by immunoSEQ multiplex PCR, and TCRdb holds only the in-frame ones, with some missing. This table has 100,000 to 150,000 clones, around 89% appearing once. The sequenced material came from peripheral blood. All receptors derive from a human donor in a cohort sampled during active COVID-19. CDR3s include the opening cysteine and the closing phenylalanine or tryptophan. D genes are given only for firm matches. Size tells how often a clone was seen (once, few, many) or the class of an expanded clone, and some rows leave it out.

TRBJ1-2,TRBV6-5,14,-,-,TGTGCCAGCAGCCTGACTCGGGAGGGCTATGGCTACACCTTC,CASSLTREGYGYTF
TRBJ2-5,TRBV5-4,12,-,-,TGTGCCAGCAGCTTCAGGCAGGAGACCCAGTACTTC,CASSFRQETQYF
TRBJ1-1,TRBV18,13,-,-,TGTGCCAGCTCCCAAACAGGGAACACTGAAGCTTTCTTT,CASSQTGNTEAFF
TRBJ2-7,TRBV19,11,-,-,TGTGCCAGTCAACAGGGCCACGAGCAGTACTTC,CASQQGHEQYF
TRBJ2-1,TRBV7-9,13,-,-,TGTGCCAGCAGCTCGAGAGCGGAAAATGAGCAGTTCTTC,CASSSRAENEQFF
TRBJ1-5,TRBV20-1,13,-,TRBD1,TGCAGTGCTAGTTACAGGGGAAATCAGCCCCAGCATTTT,CSASYRGNQPQHF
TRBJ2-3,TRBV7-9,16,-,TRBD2,TGTGCCAGCAGCTCCGGACTAGCGGGGGGGCCCGATACGCAGTATTTT,CASSSGLAGGPDTQYF
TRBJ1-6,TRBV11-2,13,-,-,TGTGCCAGCAGCCTGCGCTCGAATTCACCCCTCCACTTT,CASSLRSNSPLHF
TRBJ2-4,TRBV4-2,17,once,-,TGTGCCAGCAGCCAAGTCGAAAACCTACTAGCCAAAAACATTCAGTACTTC,CASSQVENLLAKNIQYF
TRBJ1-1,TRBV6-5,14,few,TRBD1,TGTGCCAGCAGTTGGGGACAGACGAACACTGAAGCTTTCTTT,CASSWGQTNTEAFF
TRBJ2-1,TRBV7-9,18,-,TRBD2,TGTGCCAGCAGCTTAGCGCGGGGTTTGCTAGCGGGCGACAATGAGCAGTTCTTC,CASSLARGLLAGDNEQFF
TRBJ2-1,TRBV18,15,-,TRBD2,TGTGCCAGCTCACCGGGACTAGCGGGGCCCAATGAGCAGTTCTTC,CASSPGLAGPNEQFF
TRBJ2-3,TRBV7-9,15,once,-,TGTGCCAGCAGCTTAGTGTGGGCGGGAAAAGATACGCAGTATTTT,CASSLVWAGKDTQYF
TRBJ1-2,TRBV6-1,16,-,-,TGTGCCAGCAGTGAATTGGACAGCCCTGCTAACTATGGCTACACCTTC,CASSELDSPANYGYTF